These 4 T cell receptor beta chains share one sample of origin, sequenced in a study of T cells in Graves' hyperthyroidism and ophthalmopathy. There were TCR beta CDR3 regions amplified from RNA transcripts. First-round RT-PCR targeting the TCR CDR3 was performed with the HTBI primer set. Using its own MiXCR run on the multiplex PCR reads, TCRdb lists one record per CDR3 protein. The sample contains fewer than 650,000 distinct CDR3 sequences, over 12% of which appear only once. The material sequenced was blood. All receptors derive from a woman aged 18-30 years with Graves' ophthalmopathy.

Comments on this clonotype: Given a much more abundant clone one base away, this may be a read error. The CDR3 end shows no conserved phenylalanine or tryptophan, and so a read error is likely. This chain connects TRBV3-1 to TRBJ2-5; 7 nucleotides match TRBD2. V was clipped by 0 bases and J by 3 bases; unmatched bases: 10. Germline V gene lookup returns CDR1 LGHDT and CDR2 YNNKEL (reference sequence). CDR3 length: 17 residues. The CDR3 spells CASSQEMSGMGEETQYL. The CDR3, as DNA: TGTGCCAGCAGCCAAGAGATGAGCGGGATGGGGGAAGAGACCCAGTACCTC.

This clonotype was observed at least ten times. This sequence joins TRBV2 and TRBJ2-1; 7 bases agree with TRBD2. Trimming removed 7 bases from V and 0 bases from J; junction bases left unmatched: 3. The length of the CDR3 is 14 residues. Germline CDR1 reads SNHLY; CDR2 reads FYNNEI. CDR3 sequence reads: CASTRDYSYNEQFF. DNA for the CDR3: TGTGCCAGCACCCGGGACTACTCCTACAATGAGCAGTTCTTC. Looking up the rest from reference TRBV2 and TRBJ2-1 gives the full variable domain: EPEVTQTPSHQVTQMGQEVILRCVPISNHLYFYWYRQILGQKVEFLVSFYNNEISEKSEIFDDQFSVERPDGSNFTLKIRSTKLEDSAMYFCASTRDYSYNEQFFGPGTRLTVL.

The V call is TRBV27, the J call TRBJ2-7; 8 bases line up with TRBD2. Germline V gene lookup returns CDR1 MNHEY and CDR2 SMNVEV (reference sequence). V was pared by 8 bases and J by 6 bases, with 12 bases of the junction left unmatched. The length of the CDR3 is 14 residues. The CDR3 sequence: CASGPRGGRREQYF. The DNA of the CDR3 is TGTGCCAGCGGCCCACGGGGCGGGAGGCGCGAGCAGTACTTC.

The table lists this clonotype with a few counts. The CDR3 DNA follows: TGTGCCATCGGGCGGGAGGCCAGCTCCTACAATGAGCAGTTCTTC. This translates into CAIGREASSYNEQFF. The chain employs TRBV10-3 and TRBJ2-1; TRBD2 matches at 8 bases. Trimming cost V 8 bases and J 0 bases; bases outside gene matches: 6. The length of the CDR3 is 15 residues. Germline lookup yields CDR1 ENHRY and CDR2 SYGVKD.